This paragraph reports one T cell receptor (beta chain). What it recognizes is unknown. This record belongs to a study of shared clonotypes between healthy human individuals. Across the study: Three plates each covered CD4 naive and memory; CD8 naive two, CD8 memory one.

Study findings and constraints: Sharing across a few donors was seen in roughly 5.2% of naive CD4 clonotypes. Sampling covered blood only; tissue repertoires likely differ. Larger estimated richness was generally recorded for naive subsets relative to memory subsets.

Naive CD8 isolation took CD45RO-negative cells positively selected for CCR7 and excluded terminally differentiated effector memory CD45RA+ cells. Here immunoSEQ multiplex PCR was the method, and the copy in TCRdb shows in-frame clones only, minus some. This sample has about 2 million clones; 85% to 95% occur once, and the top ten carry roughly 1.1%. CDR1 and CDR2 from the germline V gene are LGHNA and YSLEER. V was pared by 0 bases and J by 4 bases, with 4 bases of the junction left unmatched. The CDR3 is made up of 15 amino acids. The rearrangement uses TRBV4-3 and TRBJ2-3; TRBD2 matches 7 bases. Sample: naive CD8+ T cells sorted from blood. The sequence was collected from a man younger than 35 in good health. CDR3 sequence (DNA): TGCGCCAGCAGCCAAGATAGGGGAGGGGCAGATACGCAGTATTTT. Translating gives CASSQDRGGADTQYF.